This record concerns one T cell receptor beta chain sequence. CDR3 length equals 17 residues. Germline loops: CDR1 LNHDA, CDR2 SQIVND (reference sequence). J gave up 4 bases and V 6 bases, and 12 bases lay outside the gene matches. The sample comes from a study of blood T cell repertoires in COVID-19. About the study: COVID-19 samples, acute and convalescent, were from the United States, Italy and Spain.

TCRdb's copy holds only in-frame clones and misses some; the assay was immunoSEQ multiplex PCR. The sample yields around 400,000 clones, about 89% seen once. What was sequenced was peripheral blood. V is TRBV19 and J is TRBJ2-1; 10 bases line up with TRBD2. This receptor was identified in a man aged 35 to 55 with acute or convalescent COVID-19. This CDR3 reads CASSKGTGLAEYNEQFF. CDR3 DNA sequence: TGTGCCAGTAGCAAGGGGACAGGACTAGCGGAGTACAATGAGCAGTTCTTC.